This entry lists 5 T cell receptor beta chains sequenced from one sample in a study of shared clonotypes between healthy human individuals (dated by TCRdb to the early 2020s). CD8 naive samples consisted of CD45RO-negative cells that were positively selected for CCR7, yielding a CD45RA+CCR7+ population without TemRA cells. Preparation of the library involved the immunoSEQ multiplex PCR assay. This immuneACCESS table, as held by TCRdb, lists in-frame sequences with V and J called but not all clones. Of the missing ones, under half trace to an unresolved V gene in checked studies; the others have no known cause. Here the sample has 1.5 million to 2.5 million clones; over 85% occur a single time. Clones ranked in the top ten supply 1% to 1.5% of the sample. What was sequenced was naive CD8+ T cells sorted from blood. This specimen's cell subset or site label, interpreted: CD45RA+CCR7+. These receptors were taken from a young man in good health.

The chain joins TRBV28 to TRBJ2-7, with a possible D match to TRBD2 (5 bases). The CDR3 loop spans 14 amino acids. With 2 bases removed from V and 2 bases from J, the gap between germline ends came to 10 bases. Germline V gene data show CDR1 as MDHEN and CDR2 as SYDVKM. Here the CDR3 reads CASSLGLRAYEQYF. The CDR3 bases are TGTGCCAGCAGTTTAGGACTGAGGGCCTACGAGCAGTACTTC. Full variable domain (rest looked up from reference TRBV28 and TRBJ2-7): DVKVTQSSRYLVKRTGEKVFLECVQDMDHENMFWYRQDPGLGLRLIYFSYDVKMKEKGDIPEGYSVSREKKERFSLILESASTNQTSMYLCASSLGLRAYEQYFGPGTRLTVT.

Here the CDR3 DNA reads TGTGCCATCAGTGCTCAACCGGGACAGGACCATGGCTACACCTTC. This encodes CAISAQPGQDHGYTF. V gene TRBV10-3 combines with J gene TRBJ1-2; 8 nucleotides line up with TRBD1. The CDR3 is 15 residues long. From germline, CDR1 is ENHRY and CDR2 SYGVKD. J gave up 6 bases and V 4 bases, and 10 bases lay outside the gene matches.

The sample holds a few counts of this clone. V is TRBV19 and J is TRBJ2-7, with 7 bases lining up with TRBD1. The CDR3 is made up of 14 amino acids. With V trimmed by 5 bases and J by 3 bases, 7 bases remained unmatched. Germline CDR1 LNHDA, CDR2 SQIVND (reference sequence). The CDR3 reads CASSFTGALYEQYF. CDR3 DNA: TGTGCCAGTAGTTTCACAGGGGCCCTCTACGAGCAGTACTTC.

The chain has TRBV11-2 and TRBJ2-7; 14 bases match TRBD2. V trimming: 0 bases; J trimming: 6 bases; junction bases outside the gene matches: 7. Germline CDR1 and CDR2: SGHAT and FQNNGV. The CDR3 spans 17 residues. CDR3 nucleotide sequence: TGTGCCAGCAGCTTAGAGGGACTAGCGGGAGAAGGGTCCGAGCAGTACTTC. Its translation: CASSLEGLAGEGSEQYF.

The gene calls are TRBV4-1 and TRBJ1-2; D is uncertain. Germline CDR1 and CDR2: MGHRA and YSYEKL. CDR3 size: 15 residues. The V gene lost 0 bases and the J gene lost 7 bases, with 15 bases spanning the gap. This chain's CDR3 is CASSQDLDTTSGYTF. CDR3 DNA sequence: TGCGCCAGCAGCCAAGATCTCGATACGACGTCTGGCTACACCTTC.